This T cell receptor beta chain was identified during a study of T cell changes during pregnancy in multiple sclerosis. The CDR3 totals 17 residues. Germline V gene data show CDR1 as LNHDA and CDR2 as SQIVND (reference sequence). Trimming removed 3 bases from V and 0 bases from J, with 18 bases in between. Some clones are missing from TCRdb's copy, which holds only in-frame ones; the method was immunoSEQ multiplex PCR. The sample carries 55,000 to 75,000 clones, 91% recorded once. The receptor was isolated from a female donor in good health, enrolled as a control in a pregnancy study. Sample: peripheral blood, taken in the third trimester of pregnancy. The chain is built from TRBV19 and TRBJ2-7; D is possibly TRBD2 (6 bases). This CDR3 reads CASSIRFPRGNSYEQYF. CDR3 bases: TGTGCCAGTAGTATCAGGTTCCCCCGCGGGAACTCCTACGAGCAGTACTTC.